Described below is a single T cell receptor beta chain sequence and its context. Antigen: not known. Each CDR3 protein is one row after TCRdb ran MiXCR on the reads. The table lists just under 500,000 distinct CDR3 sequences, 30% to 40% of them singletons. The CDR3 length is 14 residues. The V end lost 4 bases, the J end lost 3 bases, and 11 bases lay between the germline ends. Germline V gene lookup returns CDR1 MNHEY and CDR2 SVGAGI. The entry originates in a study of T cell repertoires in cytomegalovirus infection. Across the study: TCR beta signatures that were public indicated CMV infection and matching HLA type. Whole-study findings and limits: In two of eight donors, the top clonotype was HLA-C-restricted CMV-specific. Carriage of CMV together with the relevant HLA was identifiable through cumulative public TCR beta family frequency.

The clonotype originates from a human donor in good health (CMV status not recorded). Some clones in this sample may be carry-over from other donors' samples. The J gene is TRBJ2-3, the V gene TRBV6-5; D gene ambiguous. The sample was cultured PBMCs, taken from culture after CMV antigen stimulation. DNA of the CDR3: TGTGCCAGCAGTTGGTGGGGTACGACAGATACGCAGTATTTT. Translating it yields CASSWWGTTDTQYF.